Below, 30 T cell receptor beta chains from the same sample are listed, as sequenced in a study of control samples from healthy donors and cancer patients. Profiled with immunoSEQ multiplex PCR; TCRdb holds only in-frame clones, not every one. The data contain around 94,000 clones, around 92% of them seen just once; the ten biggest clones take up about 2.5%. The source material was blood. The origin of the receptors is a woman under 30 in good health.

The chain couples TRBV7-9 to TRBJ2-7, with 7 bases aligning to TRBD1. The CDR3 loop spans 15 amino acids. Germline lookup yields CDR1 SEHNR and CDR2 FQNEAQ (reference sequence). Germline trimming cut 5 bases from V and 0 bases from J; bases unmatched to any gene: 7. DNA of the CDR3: TGTGCCAGCAGCGTCCAACAGGGGCCCTCCTACGAGCAGTACTTC. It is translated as CASSVQQGPSYEQYF.

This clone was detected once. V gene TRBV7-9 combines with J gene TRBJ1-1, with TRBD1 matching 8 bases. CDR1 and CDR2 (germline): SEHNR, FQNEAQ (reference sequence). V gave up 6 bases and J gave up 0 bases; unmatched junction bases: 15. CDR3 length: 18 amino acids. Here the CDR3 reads CASSPSRGQGPLNTEAFF. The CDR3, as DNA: TGTGCCAGCAGTCCATCAAGAGGACAGGGACCCCTGAACACTGAAGCTTTCTTT.

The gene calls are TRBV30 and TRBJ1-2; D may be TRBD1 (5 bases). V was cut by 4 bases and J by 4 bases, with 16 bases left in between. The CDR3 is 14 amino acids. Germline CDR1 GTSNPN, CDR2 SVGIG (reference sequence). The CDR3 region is CAWTGGAQFYGYTF. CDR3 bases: TGTGCCTGGACAGGAGGGGCCCAATTCTATGGCTACACCTTC.

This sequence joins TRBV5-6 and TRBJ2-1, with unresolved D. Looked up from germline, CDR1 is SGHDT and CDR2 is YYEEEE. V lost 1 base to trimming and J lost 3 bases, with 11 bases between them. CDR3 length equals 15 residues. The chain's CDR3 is CASSLYALNYNEQFF. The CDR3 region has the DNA TGTGCCAGCAGCTTGTACGCTCTTAACTACAATGAGCAGTTCTTC.

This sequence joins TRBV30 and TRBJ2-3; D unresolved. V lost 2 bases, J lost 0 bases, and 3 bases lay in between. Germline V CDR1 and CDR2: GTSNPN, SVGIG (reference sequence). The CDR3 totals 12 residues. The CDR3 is CAWSPSTDTQYF. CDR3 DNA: TGTGCCTGGAGTCCTAGCACAGATACGCAGTATTTT.

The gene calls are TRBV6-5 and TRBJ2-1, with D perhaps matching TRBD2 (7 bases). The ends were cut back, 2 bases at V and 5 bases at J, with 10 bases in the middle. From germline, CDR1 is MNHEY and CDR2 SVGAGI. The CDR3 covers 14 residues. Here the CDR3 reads CASSYGGGHNEQFF. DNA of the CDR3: TGTGCCAGCAGTTACGGGGGGGGGCACAATGAGCAGTTCTTC.

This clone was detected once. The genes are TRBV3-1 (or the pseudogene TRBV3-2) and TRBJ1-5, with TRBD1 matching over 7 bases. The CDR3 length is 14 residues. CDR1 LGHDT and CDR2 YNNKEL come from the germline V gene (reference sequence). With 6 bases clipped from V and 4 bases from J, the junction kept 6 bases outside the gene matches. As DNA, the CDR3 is TGTGCCAGCAGTCCGGGACAGCGAAATCAGCCCCAGCATTTT. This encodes CASSPGQRNQPQHF.

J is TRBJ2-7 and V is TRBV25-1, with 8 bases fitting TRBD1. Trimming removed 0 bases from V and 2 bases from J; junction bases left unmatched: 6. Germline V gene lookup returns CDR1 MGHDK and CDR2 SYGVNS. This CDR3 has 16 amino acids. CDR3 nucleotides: TGTGCCAGCAGTGAATATGGGACAGGCGGCACCTACGAGCAGTACTTC. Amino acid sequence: CASSEYGTGGTYEQYF.

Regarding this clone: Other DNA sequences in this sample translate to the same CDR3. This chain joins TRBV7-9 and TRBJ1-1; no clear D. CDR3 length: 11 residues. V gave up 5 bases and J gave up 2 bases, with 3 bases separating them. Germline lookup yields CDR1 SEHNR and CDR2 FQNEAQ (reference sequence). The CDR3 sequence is CASSRNTEAFF. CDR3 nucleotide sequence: TGTGCCAGCAGCCGTAACACTGAAGCTTTCTTT.

CDR3 sequence (DNA): TGTGCCAGCAGCGCCTCAGGTAGCAATCAGCCCCAGCATTTT. This translates into CASSASGSNQPQHF. This sequence joins TRBV9 and TRBJ1-5, with D unresolved. Trimming left V 3 bases short and J 0 bases short, with 7 bases between. The germline CDR1 and CDR2 sequences are SGDLS and YYNGEE. The CDR3 contains 14 residues. The complete variable domain, with remaining parts taken from reference TRBV9 and TRBJ1-5, reads DSGVTQTPKHLITATGQRVTLRCSPRSGDLSVYWYQQSLDQGLQFLIQYYNGEERAKGNILERFSAQQFPDLHSELNLSSLELGDSALYFCASSASGSNQPQHFGDGTRLSIL.

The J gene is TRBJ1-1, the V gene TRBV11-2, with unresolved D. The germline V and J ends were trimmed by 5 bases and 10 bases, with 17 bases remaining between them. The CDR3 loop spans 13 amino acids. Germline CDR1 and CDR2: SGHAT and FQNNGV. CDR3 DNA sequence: TGTGCCAGCAGCCCAGGATCTAGGGTTACAGCTTTCTTT. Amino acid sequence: CASSPGSRVTAFF.

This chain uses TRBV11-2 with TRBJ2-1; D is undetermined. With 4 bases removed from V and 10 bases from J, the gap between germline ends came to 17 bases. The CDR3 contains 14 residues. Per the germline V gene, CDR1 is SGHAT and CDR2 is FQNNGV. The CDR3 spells CASSSLEVLFEQFF. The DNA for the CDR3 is TGTGCCAGCAGCTCCTTAGAGGTTTTATTCGAGCAGTTCTTC.

DNA for the CDR3: TGTGCCACCAGTGGCCCCGTGATGGACTATGGCTACACCTTC. This translates into CATSGPVMDYGYTF. This chain links TRBV24-1 with TRBJ1-2; D is unresolved. The CDR3 has 14 amino acids. With 5 bases removed from V and 3 bases from J, the gap between germline ends came to 12 bases. The V gene's germline CDR1 is KGHDR and CDR2 SFDVKD.

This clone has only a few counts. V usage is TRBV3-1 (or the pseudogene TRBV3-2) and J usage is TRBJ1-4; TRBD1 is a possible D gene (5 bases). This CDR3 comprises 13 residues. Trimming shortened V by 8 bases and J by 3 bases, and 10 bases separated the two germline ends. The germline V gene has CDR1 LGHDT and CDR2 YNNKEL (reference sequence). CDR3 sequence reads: CASRGGANEKLFF. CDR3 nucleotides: TGTGCCAGCCGGGGCGGCGCTAATGAAAAACTGTTTTTT.

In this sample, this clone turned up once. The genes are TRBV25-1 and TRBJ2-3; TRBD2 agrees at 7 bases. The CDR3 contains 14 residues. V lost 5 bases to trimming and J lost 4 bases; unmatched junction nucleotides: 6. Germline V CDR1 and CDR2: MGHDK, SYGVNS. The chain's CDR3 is CASSQGGSPDTQYF. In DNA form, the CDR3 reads TGTGCCAGCAGTCAAGGCGGGAGCCCAGATACGCAGTATTTT. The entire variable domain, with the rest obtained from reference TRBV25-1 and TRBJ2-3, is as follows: EADIYQTPRYLVIGTGKKITLECSQTMGHDKMYWYQQDPGMELHLIHYSYGVNSTEKGDLSSESTVSRIRTEHFPLTLESARPSHTSQYLCASSQGGSPDTQYFGPGTRLTVL.

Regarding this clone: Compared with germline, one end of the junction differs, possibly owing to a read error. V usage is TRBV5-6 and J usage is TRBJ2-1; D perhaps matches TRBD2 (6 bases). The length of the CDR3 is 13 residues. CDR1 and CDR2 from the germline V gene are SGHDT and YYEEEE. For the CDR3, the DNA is TGTGCCAGCAGCCGGGACTCCCACAATGAGCAGTTCTTC. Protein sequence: CASSRDSHNEQFF.

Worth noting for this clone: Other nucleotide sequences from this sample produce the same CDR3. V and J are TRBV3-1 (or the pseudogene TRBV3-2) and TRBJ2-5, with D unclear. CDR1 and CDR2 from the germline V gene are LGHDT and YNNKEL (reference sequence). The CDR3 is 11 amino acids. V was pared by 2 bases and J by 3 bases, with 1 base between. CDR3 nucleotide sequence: TGTGCCAGCAGCCAAAAAGAGACCCAGTACTTC. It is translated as CASSQKETQYF.

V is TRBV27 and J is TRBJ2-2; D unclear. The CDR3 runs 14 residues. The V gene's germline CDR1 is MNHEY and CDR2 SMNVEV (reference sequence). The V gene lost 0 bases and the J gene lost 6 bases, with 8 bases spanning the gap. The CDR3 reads CASSLSITAGELFF. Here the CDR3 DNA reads TGTGCCAGCAGTTTATCGATAACGGCCGGGGAGCTGTTTTTT.

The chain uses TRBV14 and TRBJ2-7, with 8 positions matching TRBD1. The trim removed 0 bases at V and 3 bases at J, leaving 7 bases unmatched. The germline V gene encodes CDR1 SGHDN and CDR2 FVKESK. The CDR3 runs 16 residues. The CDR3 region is CASSQELRTGNYEQYF. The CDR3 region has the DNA TGTGCCAGCAGCCAAGAGCTGCGGACAGGGAACTACGAGCAGTACTTC.

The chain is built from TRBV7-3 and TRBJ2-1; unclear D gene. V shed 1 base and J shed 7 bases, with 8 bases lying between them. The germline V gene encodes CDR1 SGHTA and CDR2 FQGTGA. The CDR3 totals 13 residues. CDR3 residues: CASSLIRGNEQFF. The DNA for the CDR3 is TGTGCCAGCAGCTTAATTCGAGGTAATGAGCAGTTCTTC.

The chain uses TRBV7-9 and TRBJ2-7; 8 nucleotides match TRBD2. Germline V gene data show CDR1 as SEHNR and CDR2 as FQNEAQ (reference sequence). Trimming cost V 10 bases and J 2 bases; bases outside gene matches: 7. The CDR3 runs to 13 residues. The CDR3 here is CATTGGGTYEQYF. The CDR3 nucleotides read TGTGCCACCACCGGGGGGGGGACCTACGAGCAGTACTTC.

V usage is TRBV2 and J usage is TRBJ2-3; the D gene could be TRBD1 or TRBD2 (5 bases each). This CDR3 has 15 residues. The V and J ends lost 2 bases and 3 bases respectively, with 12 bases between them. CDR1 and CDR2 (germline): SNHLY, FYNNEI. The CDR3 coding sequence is TGTGCCAGCAGTGAATACGAGGGGTTAACAGATACGCAGTATTTT. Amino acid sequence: CASSEYEGLTDTQYF.

Here the CDR3 DNA reads TGTGCCAGCAGCCCCGGGACGGCATTTTTCGGCTACACCTTC. Amino acid sequence: CASSPGTAFFGYTF. The chain recombines TRBV7-2 with TRBJ1-2; a possible D gene is TRBD1 (5 bases). The germline gives CDR1 SGHTA, CDR2 FQGNSA. There are 14 residues in the CDR3. Trimming took 5 bases from V and 8 from J, leaving 18 bases between them.

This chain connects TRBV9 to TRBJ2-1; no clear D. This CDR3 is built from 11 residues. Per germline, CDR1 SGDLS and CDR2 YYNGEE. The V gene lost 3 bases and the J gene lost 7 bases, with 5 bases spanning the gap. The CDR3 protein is CASSGGNEQFF. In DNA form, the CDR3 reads TGTGCCAGCAGCGGGGGAAATGAGCAGTTCTTC.

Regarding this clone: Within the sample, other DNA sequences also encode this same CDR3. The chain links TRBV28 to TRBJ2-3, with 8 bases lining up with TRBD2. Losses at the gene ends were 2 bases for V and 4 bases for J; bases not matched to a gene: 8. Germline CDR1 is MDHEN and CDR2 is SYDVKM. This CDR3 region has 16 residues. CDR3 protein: CASSLGGGGRADTQYF. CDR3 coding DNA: TGTGCCAGCAGTTTAGGGGGCGGGGGGCGGGCAGATACGCAGTATTTT.

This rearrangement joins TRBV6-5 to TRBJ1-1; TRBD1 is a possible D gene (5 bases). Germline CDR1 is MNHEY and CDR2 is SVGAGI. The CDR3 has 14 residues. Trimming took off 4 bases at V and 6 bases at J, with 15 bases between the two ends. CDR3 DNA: TGTGCCAGCAGTTCCCCGAGGGGCAGGGCTGAAGCTTTCTTT. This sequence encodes CASSSPRGRAEAFF.

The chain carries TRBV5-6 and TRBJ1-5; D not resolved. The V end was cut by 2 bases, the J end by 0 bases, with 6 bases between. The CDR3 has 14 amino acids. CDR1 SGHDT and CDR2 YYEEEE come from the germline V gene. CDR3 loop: CASSLRFSNQPQHF. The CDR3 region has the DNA TGTGCCAGCAGCTTAAGATTTAGCAATCAGCCCCAGCATTTT.

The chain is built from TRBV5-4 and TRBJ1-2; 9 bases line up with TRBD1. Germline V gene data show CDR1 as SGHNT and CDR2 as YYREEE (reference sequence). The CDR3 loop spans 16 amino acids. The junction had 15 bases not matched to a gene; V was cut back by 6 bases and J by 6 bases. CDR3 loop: CASTTLKGGTGNGYTF. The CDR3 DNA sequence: TGTGCCAGCACCACCCTAAAAGGTGGGACAGGGAATGGCTACACCTTC.

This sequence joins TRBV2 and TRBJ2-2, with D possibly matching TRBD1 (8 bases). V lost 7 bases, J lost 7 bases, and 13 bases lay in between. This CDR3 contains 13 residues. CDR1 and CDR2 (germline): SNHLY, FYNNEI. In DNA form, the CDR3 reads TGTGCCAGCATACAGGGGGGGAGCGGGGAGCTGTTTTTT. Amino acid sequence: CASIQGGSGELFF.

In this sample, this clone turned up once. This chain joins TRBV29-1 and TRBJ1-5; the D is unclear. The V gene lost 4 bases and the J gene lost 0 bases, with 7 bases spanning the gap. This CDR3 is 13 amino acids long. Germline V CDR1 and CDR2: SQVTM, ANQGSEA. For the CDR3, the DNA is TGCAGCGTTGGTGGCTATAGCAATCAGCCCCAGCATTTT. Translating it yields CSVGGYSNQPQHF.